Following are 15 T cell receptor beta chains from one sample sequenced in a study of OX40 agonist ivuxolimab in advanced cancers. Profiling relied on immunoSEQ multiplex PCR, and the TCRdb table lists in-frame clones only, not all of them. The sample carries some 19,000 clones, 80% to 90% recorded once. The specimen comprised CD4+ or CD8+ T cells sorted from blood, sampled in a trial of the OX40 agonist ivuxolimab. All receptors derive from an adult with an advanced solid tumor such as melanoma, head and neck, liver or kidney cancer.

This clone was recorded only once. The rearrangement links TRBV6-5 to TRBJ2-3, with no clear D. CDR3 length: 13 residues. V lost 2 bases and J 3 bases, leaving 6 bases between the germline ends. Germline CDR1 MNHEY, CDR2 SVGAGI. CDR3 sequence: CASSYRETDTQYF. The CDR3 nucleotides are TGTGCCAGCAGTTACCGAGAGACAGATACGCAGTATTTT.

This chain connects TRBV4-2 to TRBJ1-1, with 8 bases matching TRBD1. V lost 0 bases, J lost 2 bases, and 2 bases stayed unmatched. CDR3 length: 15 residues. The germline gives CDR1 LGHNA, CDR2 YNFKEQ. The CDR3 loop is CASSQEDRANTEAFF. The CDR3 DNA follows: TGTGCCAGCAGCCAAGAGGACAGGGCTAACACTGAAGCTTTCTTT.

The J gene is TRBJ2-4, the V gene TRBV7-9; possibly TRBD1 or TRBD2 for D (5 bases each). The length of the CDR3 is 15 residues. Germline values: CDR1 SEHNR, CDR2 FQNEAQ (reference sequence). Trimming shortened V by 11 bases and J by 0 bases, and 17 bases separated the two germline ends. CDR3 bases: TGTGCCGTCTTTGGGGGTTCCCTAGCCAAAAACATTCAGTACTTC. Translation: CAVFGGSLAKNIQYF.

The chain carries TRBV5-1 and TRBJ1-1, with a possible D match to TRBD1 (6 bases). The CDR3 loop spans 15 amino acids. V lost 0 bases and J 4 bases, leaving 13 bases between the germline ends. From germline, CDR1 is SGHRS and CDR2 YFSETQ. The CDR3 DNA reads as TGCGCCAGCAGCTTGGTTGGGGGGCCGGGCACTGAAGCTTTCTTT. Translated, it gives CASSLVGGPGTEAFF. The variable domain in full, with the rest retrieved from reference TRBV5-1 and TRBJ1-1, is KAGVTQTPRYLIKTRGQQVTLSCSPISGHRSVSWYQQTPGQGLQFLFEYFSETQRNKGNFPGRFSGRQFSNSRSEMNVSTLELGDSALYLCASSLVGGPGTEAFFGQGTRLTVV.

This clone was seen a few times. This sequence joins TRBV7-2 and TRBJ2-7, with D maybe TRBD1 (5 bases). V was shortened by 1 base and J by 2 bases, with 9 bases between the two germline ends. Germline V gives CDR1 SGHTA, CDR2 FQGNSA. CDR3 length: 14 residues. CDR3 loop: CASSLGQPPYEQYF. The CDR3 DNA follows: TGTGCCAGCAGCTTAGGACAGCCTCCCTACGAGCAGTACTTC.

This clone appeared once. This chain joins TRBV11-2 and TRBJ1-1, with D unresolved. V was shortened by 0 bases and J by 3 bases, with 5 bases between the two germline ends. The germline CDR1 and CDR2 sequences are SGHAT and FQNNGV. There are 13 residues in the CDR3. The CDR3 spells CASSLDKYTEAFF. The DNA for the CDR3 is TGTGCCAGCAGCTTAGACAAGTACACTGAAGCTTTCTTT.

This clone was seen once. This CDR3 reads CASSETPRVTNSPLHF. The CDR3 nucleotides are TGTGCCAGCAGCGAAACCCCACGGGTAACGAATTCACCCCTCCACTTT. The chain links TRBV7-2 to TRBJ1-6; the D is unclear. CDR3 length: 16 amino acids. Germline V lookup: CDR1 SGHTA, CDR2 FQGNSA. V gave up 5 bases and J gave up 7 bases, with 18 bases separating them.

The chain joins TRBV11-2 to TRBJ2-3; the match to TRBD2 covers 7 bases. The trim removed 5 bases at V and 0 bases at J, leaving 5 bases unmatched. Germline-derived CDR1 and CDR2 are SGHAT and FQNNGV. The CDR3 runs to 15 residues. This chain's CDR3 is CASSREDTSTDTQYF. The CDR3 coding sequence is TGTGCCAGCAGCCGGGAGGATACTAGCACAGATACGCAGTATTTT.

V usage is TRBV7-2 and J usage is TRBJ2-2, with D unresolved. CDR3 length: 14 residues. The V end was cut by 1 base, the J end by 3 bases, with 6 bases between. The germline CDR1 and CDR2 sequences are SGHTA and FQGNSA. The CDR3: CASSLDTYTGELFF. The CDR3 coding sequence is TGTGCCAGCAGCTTAGACACCTACACCGGGGAGCTGTTTTTT.

The genes are TRBV7-6 and TRBJ2-7, with D maybe TRBD2 (7 bases). Germline V gene lookup returns CDR1 SGHVS and CDR2 FNYEAQ. This CDR3 is 14 amino acids long. Between the trimmed V and J ends, which lost 5 bases and 4 bases, there was a span of 15 bases. The CDR3 nucleotides read TGTGCCAGCAGCCCGCGGGGGCCGGGATACGAGCAGTACTTC. Translation: CASSPRGPGYEQYF.

The gene calls are TRBV4-1 and TRBJ1-1, with D unclear. This CDR3 region has 13 residues. The germline V gene encodes CDR1 MGHRA and CDR2 YSYEKL. Trimming removed 4 bases from V and 0 bases from J, with 6 bases in between. CDR3 sequence (DNA): TGCGCCAGCAGCCCGGGGATGAACACTGAAGCTTTCTTT. Translation gives CASSPGMNTEAFF.

The rearrangement uses TRBV27 and TRBJ1-5, with D maybe TRBD1 (5 bases). CDR3 length: 14 residues. Germline assignment: CDR1 MNHEY and CDR2 SMNVEV (reference sequence). Trimming pared 10 bases from V and 0 bases from J, leaving 13 bases between. The CDR3 DNA sequence: TGTGCCAACCGACAGCATCATAGCAATCAGCCCCAGCATTTT. Translation: CANRQHHSNQPQHF.

The chain joins TRBV30 to TRBJ2-7; D unclear. The CDR3 is made up of 11 amino acids. Between the trimmed V and J ends, which lost 1 base and 2 bases, there was a span of 3 bases. Per the germline V gene, CDR1 is GTSNPN and CDR2 is SVGIG (reference sequence). CDR3 loop: CAWSETYEQYF. CDR3 sequence (DNA): TGTGCCTGGAGTGAGACCTACGAGCAGTACTTC.

V and J are TRBV9 and TRBJ2-1; the D gene is possibly TRBD1 (5 bases). Germline CDR1 is SGDLS and CDR2 is YYNGEE. The V gene lost 5 bases and the J gene lost 8 bases, with 20 bases spanning the gap. This CDR3 is 15 amino acids long. The CDR3 loop reads CASSSDSLVVDEQFF. The CDR3 DNA follows: TGTGCCAGCAGTTCCGACAGTTTAGTGGTGGATGAGCAGTTCTTC.

This chain joins TRBV4-3 and TRBJ2-2; 7 bases fit TRBD1. CDR1 and CDR2 (germline): LGHNA, YSLEER. This CDR3 is 16 amino acids long. With V trimmed by 3 bases and J by 4 bases, 8 bases remained unmatched. CDR3 in DNA: TGCGCCAGCAGCCAGGGTGGTGGACAGGTCACCGGGGAGCTGTTTTTT. Translated: CASSQGGGQVTGELFF.